What follows are 17 T cell receptor beta chains derived from one specimen sequenced in a study of blood T cell repertoires in COVID-19. Here immunoSEQ multiplex PCR was the method, and the copy in TCRdb shows in-frame clones only, minus some. Of around 500,000 clones listed, about 88% are singletons. Material: PBMCs or T cells enriched from blood (not recorded which). The receptor set was obtained from an older woman who had recovered from COVID-19.

The CDR3 protein is CAWSRGGSGELFF. The CDR3 region has the DNA TGTGCCTGGAGTAGAGGGGGTAGCGGGGAGCTGTTTTTT. The chain carries TRBV30 and TRBJ2-2; TRBD1 is a possible D gene (6 bases). The V end was cut by 2 bases, the J end by 7 bases, with 11 bases between. Germline V gives CDR1 GTSNPN, CDR2 SVGIG (reference sequence). The CDR3 loop spans 13 amino acids.

The V call is TRBV10-2, the J call TRBJ2-7; D not resolved. Germline V lookup: CDR1 WSHSY, CDR2 SAAADI. The CDR3 runs 14 residues. With 8 bases removed from V and 2 bases from J, the gap between germline ends came to 16 bases. The CDR3: CASLPQTRAYEQYF. CDR3 nucleotide sequence: TGCGCCAGCCTACCCCAAACGAGAGCCTACGAGCAGTACTTC.

This chain links TRBV15 with TRBJ2-3; 10 nucleotides match TRBD2. The CDR3 is 18 residues long. The germline V gene encodes CDR1 LNHNV and CDR2 YYDKDF (reference sequence). V was clipped by 0 bases and J by 3 bases; unmatched bases: 9. The CDR3, as DNA: TGTGCCACCAGCAGAGAGATATTAGCGGGGGGAAGGACAGATACGCAGTATTTT. Protein: CATSREILAGGRTDTQYF.

The V gene is TRBV7-9, the J gene TRBJ1-1, with unresolved D. The CDR3 consists of 13 residues. CDR1 is SEHNR and CDR2 is FQNEAQ in the germline V gene (reference sequence). Between the trimmed V and J ends, which lost 5 bases and 1 base, there was a span of 8 bases. Written as DNA, the CDR3 is TGTGCCAGCAGCCTCGGTTCGAACACTGAAGCTTTCTTT. Its protein is CASSLGSNTEAFF.

The CDR3 sequence is CASSFWTGGIADTQYF. In DNA, the CDR3 is TGTGCCAGCAGCTTTTGGACAGGGGGTATCGCAGATACGCAGTATTTT. V gene TRBV11-2 combines with J gene TRBJ2-3; 10 bases are shared with TRBD1. Per germline, CDR1 SGHAT and CDR2 FQNNGV. J gave up 4 bases and V 3 bases, and 7 bases lay outside the gene matches. The CDR3 is made up of 16 amino acids.

The rearrangement joins TRBV3-1 (or the pseudogene TRBV3-2) to TRBJ1-6, with D maybe TRBD1 (5 bases). Germline V gene lookup returns CDR1 LGHDT and CDR2 YNNKEL (reference sequence). CDR3 length: 14 residues. V gave up 6 bases and J gave up 3 bases, with 9 bases separating them. CDR3 residues: CASRYDSYNSPLHF. DNA for the CDR3: TGTGCCAGCAGGTATGACAGCTATAATTCACCCCTCCACTTT.

The chain links TRBV6-1 to TRBJ1-6; TRBD1 agrees at 7 bases. The CDR3 runs 18 residues. CDR1 is MNHNS, CDR2 SASEGT, per germline. Trimming took 1 base from V and 0 from J; bases not matched to a gene: 6. The DNA for the CDR3 is TGTGCCAGCAGTGAAGAGACAGGGTATAGCTCCTATAATTCACCCCTCCACTTT. Translation gives CASSEETGYSSYNSPLHF.

The V gene is TRBV27, the J gene TRBJ1-6; 9 bases map to TRBD1. Germline V CDR1 and CDR2: MNHEY, SMNVEV (reference sequence). With 7 bases clipped from V and 4 bases from J, the junction kept 14 bases outside the gene matches. This CDR3 contains 18 residues. CDR3 amino acids: CASNRDRVPYIYNSPLHF. The CDR3 region has the DNA TGTGCCAGCAATCGGGACAGGGTCCCCTATATATATAATTCACCCCTCCACTTT.

This chain uses TRBV5-4 with TRBJ2-1, with 8 nucleotides matching TRBD2. With V trimmed by 6 bases and J by 6 bases, 11 bases remained unmatched. This CDR3 is built from 15 residues. Germline V gene data show CDR1 as SGHNT and CDR2 as YYREEE (reference sequence). DNA for the CDR3: TGTGCCAGCATCGGGAGGGAGGGAGCGGTCAATGAGCAGTTCTTC. This codes for CASIGREGAVNEQFF.

This clone was seen a few times. The J gene is TRBJ1-4, the V gene TRBV7-2; 8 bases are a match to TRBD1. Germline V CDR1 and CDR2: SGHTA, FQGNSA. The CDR3 loop spans 14 amino acids. Trimming at V came to 3 bases and at J to 8 bases, leaving 5 bases not matched to a gene. The CDR3 loop is CASSFSGGQEKLFF. For the CDR3, the DNA is TGTGCCAGCAGCTTTTCAGGGGGCCAGGAAAAACTGTTTTTT.

CDR3 DNA: TGCGCCAGCAGCTTAGGACTTTCCACAGATACGCAGTATTTT. Its translation is CASSLGLSTDTQYF. The rearrangement links TRBV5-1 to TRBJ2-3; possible D gene TRBD2, 5 bases. Trimming took 2 bases from V and 2 from J, leaving 9 bases between them. The germline CDR1 and CDR2 sequences are SGHRS and YFSETQ. This CDR3 spans 14 amino acids.

This clone was counted many times. The V call is TRBV24-1, the J call TRBJ2-1, with D perhaps matching TRBD1 (6 bases). This CDR3 spans 13 amino acids. Trimming cost V 8 bases and J 5 bases, with 12 bases left between them. Per germline, CDR1 KGHDR and CDR2 SFDVKD. The CDR3 loop reads CATTSGQNNEQFF. The DNA for the CDR3 is TGTGCCACCACTAGTGGACAGAACAATGAGCAGTTCTTC.

The V and J genes are TRBV5-1 and TRBJ1-6; 10 bases line up with TRBD1. The CDR3 has 17 residues. J gave up 2 bases and V 0 bases, and 2 bases lay outside the gene matches. CDR1 and CDR2 from the germline V gene are SGHRS and YFSETQ. As DNA, the CDR3 is TGCGCCAGCAGCTTGGGACAGGGGGCGCCCTATAATTCACCCCTCCACTTT. This gives the protein CASSLGQGAPYNSPLHF.

This chain connects TRBV11-2 to TRBJ1-2; no reliable D call. Germline CDR1 reads SGHAT; CDR2 reads FQNNGV. The CDR3 extends over 13 amino acids. Trimming took 2 bases from V and 4 from J, leaving 8 bases between them. CDR3 sequence: CASSLLTVYGYTF. CDR3 DNA sequence: TGTGCCAGCAGCTTACTAACGGTCTATGGCTACACCTTC.

This clone was counted only a few times. The chain uses TRBV4-1 and TRBJ1-5; 9 bases map to TRBD1. Trimming at V came to 1 base and at J to 4 bases, leaving 2 bases not matched to a gene. CDR3 length: 15 residues. Germline V lookup: CDR1 MGHRA, CDR2 YSYEKL. In DNA, the CDR3 is TGCGCCAGCAGCCAAGGGACAGGGGTGAATCAGCCCCAGCATTTT. Amino acid sequence: CASSQGTGVNQPQHF.

CDR3 coding DNA: TGCAGTGCTAGTCCGTACAATGAGCAGTTCTTC. This encodes CSASPYNEQFF. The V and J genes are TRBV20-1 and TRBJ2-1, with D unclear. Germline CDR1 is DFQATT and CDR2 is SNEGSKA (reference sequence). The CDR3 sequence is 11 residues long. The V end lost 3 bases, the J end lost 4 bases, and 4 bases lay between the germline ends.

This chain connects TRBV6-1 to TRBJ1-2; unclear D gene. Trimming removed 1 base at V and 8 bases at J, with 8 bases between. Germline V CDR1 and CDR2: MNHNS, SASEGT. The CDR3 has 12 amino acids. Written as DNA, the CDR3 is TGTGCCAGCAGTGAAGGGTCCAGGGGCTACACCTTC. It translates to CASSEGSRGYTF.